What follows describes a single TCR beta chain. The source of the sample is a study of blood T cell repertoires in COVID-19. Using immunoSEQ multiplex PCR, the repertoire was profiled, and TCRdb retains in-frame clones only, with some absent. Among 52,000 or so clones listed, roughly 85% were seen once. J lost 7 bases, V lost 7 bases, and 9 bases had no gene match. CDR1 is MNHEY, CDR2 SVGAGI, per germline. This CDR3 has 15 residues. The TCR sequence derives from a human donor in a cohort sampled during active COVID-19. Sequencing used peripheral blood. This chain joins TRBV6-5 and TRBJ2-2; the match to TRBD1 covers 10 bases. CDR3 sequence (DNA): TGTGCCAGCACAGCCCAGACAGGGGGCGGCGGGGAGCTGTTTTTT. This gives the protein CASTAQTGGGGELFF.